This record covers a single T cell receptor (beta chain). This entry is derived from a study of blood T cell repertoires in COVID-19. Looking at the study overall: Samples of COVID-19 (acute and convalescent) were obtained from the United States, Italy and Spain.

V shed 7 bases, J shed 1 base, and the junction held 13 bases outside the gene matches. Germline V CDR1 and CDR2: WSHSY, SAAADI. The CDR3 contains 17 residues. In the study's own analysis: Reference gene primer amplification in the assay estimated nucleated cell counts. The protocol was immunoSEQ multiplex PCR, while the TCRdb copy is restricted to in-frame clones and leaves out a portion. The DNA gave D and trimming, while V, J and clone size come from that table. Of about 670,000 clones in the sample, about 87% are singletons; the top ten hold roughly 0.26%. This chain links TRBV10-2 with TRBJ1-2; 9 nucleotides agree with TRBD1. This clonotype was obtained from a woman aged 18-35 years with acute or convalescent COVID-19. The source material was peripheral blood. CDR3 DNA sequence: TGCGCCAGCACACAGGGGGCTACCCGGTCTTATAACTATGGCTACACCTTC. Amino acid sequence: CASTQGATRSYNYGYTF.